The 16 T cell receptor beta chains below all came from one sample that was sequenced in a study of blood T cell repertoires in COVID-19. TCRdb's copy holds only in-frame clones and misses some; the assay was immunoSEQ multiplex PCR. The repertoire holds some 99,000 clones, with over 70% as singletons. Sequencing was done on a sample of peripheral blood. These receptors originate from a woman in her forties or fifties with acute or convalescent COVID-19.

CDR3 protein: CASSTRTVGVFNQPQHF. CDR3 sequence (DNA): TGTGCCAGTAGTACCCGCACCGTAGGGGTATTCAATCAGCCCCAGCATTTT. This sequence joins TRBV19 and TRBJ1-5, with D maybe TRBD1 (5 bases). The CDR3 consists of 17 residues. The ends were cut back, 4 bases at V and 3 bases at J, with 19 bases in the middle. CDR1 is LNHDA and CDR2 is SQIVND in the germline V gene (reference sequence).

The rearrangement links TRBV5-1 to TRBJ1-2; D remains ambiguous. With 3 bases removed from V and 5 bases from J, the gap between germline ends came to 17 bases. The CDR3 is made up of 15 amino acids. CDR1 is SGHRS, CDR2 YFSETQ, per germline. The CDR3 reads CASSSFGGGIYGYTF. CDR3 nucleotides: TGCGCCAGCAGCTCCTTTGGCGGAGGGATTTATGGCTACACCTTC.

As regards this clone: The junction does not match germline at one end; this may be a read error. The genes are TRBV27 and TRBJ1-2, with TRBD1 matching 8 bases. There are 16 residues in the CDR3. CDR1 MNHEY and CDR2 SMNVEV come from the germline V gene (reference sequence). The CDR3 region has the DNA TGTGCCAGCAGTTTATCGAGCCAGGGGGCTTACTATGGCCACACCTTC. Translation: CASSLSSQGAYYGHTF.

The rearrangement uses TRBV9 and TRBJ1-5; a possible D gene is TRBD1 (5 bases). Germline lookup yields CDR1 SGDLS and CDR2 YYNGEE. CDR3 length: 15 residues. Trimming took 4 bases from V and 0 from J, leaving 11 bases between them. In nucleotides, the CDR3 is TGTGCCAGCAGCTTGGGGCCATATAGCAATCAGCCCCAGCATTTT. Residues: CASSLGPYSNQPQHF.

In this sample, this clone turned up once. V gene TRBV28 combines with J gene TRBJ2-7, with D perhaps TRBD2 (5 bases). This CDR3 region has 17 residues. V was clipped by 5 bases and J by 4 bases, with 24 bases between them. Germline CDR1 MDHEN, CDR2 SYDVKM. As DNA, the CDR3 is TGTGCCAGCAGTGCCCCCTCAGAAGGCCTTAGAGGGTACGAGCAGTACTTC. This translates into CASSAPSEGLRGYEQYF.

The chain employs TRBV5-8 and TRBJ2-3; weak D call: TRBD1 (6 bases). Germline CDR1 reads SGHTS; CDR2 reads YDEGEE. CDR3 size: 15 residues. Trimming shortened V by 2 bases and J by 5 bases, and 15 bases separated the two germline ends. CDR3 in DNA: TGTGCCAGCAGCTTTGACAGGACTCGGGGAGATACGCAGTATTTT. Translating gives CASSFDRTRGDTQYF.

This clone has at least ten counts. CDR3 in amino acids: CASSFRGQRTEAFF. CDR3 coding DNA: TGTGCCAGCAGCTTCAGGGGGCAGCGAACTGAAGCTTTCTTT. This chain uses TRBV7-6 with TRBJ1-1; 8 nucleotides match TRBD1. V lost 3 bases to trimming and J lost 5 bases; unmatched junction nucleotides: 5. There are 14 residues in the CDR3. CDR1 and CDR2 from the germline V gene are SGHVS and FNYEAQ.

This chain joins TRBV5-1 and TRBJ1-2; a possible D gene is TRBD1 (6 bases). CDR1 and CDR2 (germline): SGHRS, YFSETQ. Trimming removed 4 bases from V and 0 bases from J, with 16 bases in between. The CDR3 spans 16 residues. CDR3 sequence reads: CASSAGGPGTNYGYTF. CDR3 nucleotide sequence: TGCGCCAGCAGCGCGGGGGGCCCGGGGACTAACTATGGCTACACCTTC.

This chain joins TRBV9 and TRBJ1-2; no firm D call. The CDR3 is 13 amino acids. The V end was cut by 0 bases, the J end by 2 bases, with 5 bases between. Germline V gene sequence: CDR1 SGDLS, CDR2 YYNGEE. DNA for the CDR3: TGTGCCAGCAGCGTAGAGAGGAACTATGGCTACACCTTC. This codes for CASSVERNYGYTF.

The rearrangement links TRBV5-6 to TRBJ2-7; 8 nucleotides agree with TRBD1. The germline CDR1 and CDR2 sequences are SGHDT and YYEEEE. The CDR3 length is 14 residues. J lost 5 bases, V lost 0 bases, and 4 bases had no gene match. CDR3 amino acids: CASSLGQGANEQYF. Written as DNA, the CDR3 is TGTGCCAGCAGCTTGGGTCAGGGGGCGAACGAGCAGTACTTC. The full variable domain, completed using reference TRBV5-6 and TRBJ2-7, is DAGVTQSPTHLIKTRGQQVTLRCSPKSGHDTVSWYQQALGQGPQFIFQYYEEEERQRGNFPDRFSGHQFPNYSSELNVNALLLGDSALYLCASSLGQGANEQYFGPGTRLTVT.

This chain uses TRBV28 with TRBJ2-2; possible D gene TRBD2, 7 bases. The germline V gene has CDR1 MDHEN and CDR2 SYDVKM. V gave up 5 bases and J gave up 4 bases, with 11 bases separating them. This CDR3 is built from 14 residues. CDR3 loop: CASSEGGSTGELFF. The CDR3 bases are TGTGCCAGCAGTGAGGGGGGGAGCACCGGGGAGCTGTTTTTT.

The CDR3 is CASSSNRPHGNSPLHF. The DNA of the CDR3 is TGTGCCAGCAGTTCCAACCGTCCCCACGGGAATTCACCCCTCCACTTT. This chain joins TRBV6-5 and TRBJ1-6; D not resolved. The CDR3 contains 16 residues. The V gene lost 4 bases and the J gene lost 7 bases, with 17 bases spanning the gap. Looked up from germline, CDR1 is MNHEY and CDR2 is SVGAGI.

This chain uses TRBV28 with TRBJ2-3; possibly TRBD2 for D (5 bases). The germline V and J ends were trimmed by 5 bases and 10 bases, with 16 bases remaining between them. This CDR3 is 13 amino acids long. CDR1 is MDHEN, CDR2 SYDVKM, per germline. CDR3 sequence (DNA): TGTGCCAGCAGTCCCAACCTCGGGGTGGCGCAGTATTTT. This gives the protein CASSPNLGVAQYF.

J is TRBJ2-3 and V is TRBV6-5, with no clear D. Germline CDR1 and CDR2: MNHEY and SVGAGI. The CDR3 spans 12 residues. V lost 5 bases, J lost 3 bases, and 6 bases lay in between. CDR3 sequence (DNA): TGTGCCAGCAGTATCTATACAGATACGCAGTATTTT. The encoded protein is CASSIYTDTQYF.

This chain joins TRBV3-1 (or the pseudogene TRBV3-2) and TRBJ1-2; no definite D call. Germline V gene sequence: CDR1 LGHDT, CDR2 YNNKEL (reference sequence). The CDR3 runs to 12 residues. V lost 5 bases and J 6 bases, leaving 10 bases between the germline ends. CDR3 DNA: TGTGCCAGCAGCGGTCTCGGGGATGGCTACACCTTC. Translating gives CASSGLGDGYTF.

This chain links TRBV7-3 with TRBJ2-3; D possibly corresponds to TRBD2 (5 bases). V was shortened by 5 bases and J by 3 bases, with 15 bases between the two germline ends. The length of the CDR3 is 15 residues. CDR1 and CDR2 (germline): SGHTA, FQGTGA. The CDR3 DNA reads TGTGCCAGCAGCCCCTCCCGCGGGCAGACAGATACGCAGTATTTT. Amino acid sequence: CASSPSRGQTDTQYF.